This is a list of T cell receptor beta chains from one sample in a study of blood T cell repertoires in COVID-19. Assay used: immunoSEQ multiplex PCR; TCRdb lists only in-frame clones, some missing. Of about 370,000 clones listed, 70% to 90% are singletons. Specimen: peripheral blood. These receptors were taken from a woman between 25 and 40 years old with COVID-19, enrolled during active disease. Each CDR3 is given with its conserved first and last residue. D genes are given only for firm matches.

v_call d_call cdr3_aa
TRBV5-6 NA CASSLGLSQRWNTEAFF
TRBV5-1 NA CASSLRGADTEAFF
TRBV4-1 NA CASSQDEGVQPQHF
TRBV10-2 TRBD2 CASSDRLAGEFF
TRBV5-6 TRBD1 CASSPGTGGWNGYTF
TRBV4-1 TRBD2 CASSPWGGDGGELFF
TRBV27 TRBD1 CASSLQTGQGSPLHF
TRBV12-5 NA CASGFGRVEQFF
TRBV29-1 NA CSVEDLGGRLFF
TRBV5-1 TRBD1 CASSLHPRGRNTEAFF
TRBV7-2 NA CASSRSRRHTEAFF
TRBV10-3 NA CAISPIANTGELFF
TRBV9 TRBD2 CASSVGGLAGVGGELFF
TRBV30 TRBD2 CAWSAESSGTTDTQYF
TRBV7-9 TRBD1 CASSLAGSGGYNQPQHF
TRBV5-1 TRBD2 CASSKSLAGDLQETQYF
TRBV10-1 NA CASSGSTIGGELFF
TRBV10-2 TRBD1 CASRVTGTGRTGELFF
TRBV14 NA CASSPTNPYEQYF
TRBV20-1 TRBD2 CSASGLAGGNEQFF
TRBV9 NA CASSPGGWEIQETQYF
TRBV25-1 TRBD2 CASSDAGGGPGNEQFF
TRBV18 NA CASSPLGQSSYNSPLHF
TRBV6-2/TRBV6-3 NA CASSYVGHQPQHF
TRBV13 NA CASSLAGYEQYF
TRBV5-5 TRBD1 CAIGQGQSTDTQYF
TRBV4-2 NA CASSQAYGDGNTEAFF
TRBV9 NA CASSAAGGAFDGYTF
TRBV5-1 TRBD1 CASSFVGDRRYQETQYF
TRBV7-3 NA CASSLDKGSPLHF
TRBV11-3 TRBD2 CASSPGLARDKNQDTQYF
TRBV2 NA CASRGLRAQPQHF
TRBV6-2/TRBV6-3 TRBD1 CASSSNGQGLGYTF
TRBV27 NA CASSLHPQGRSEQYF
TRBV7-2 NA CASSLTGYEQYF
TRBV9 TRBD2 CASSWEGVTDTQYF
TRBV7-6 TRBD1 CASIRQGSTEAFF
TRBV6-1 NA CASSEEKTLRSPLHF
TRBV19 TRBD2 CASSLSGSNYNEQFF
TRBV11-2 NA CASSLAASETYEQYF
TRBV5-4 TRBD2 CASSPFQTSGRDTQYF
TRBV4-1 NA CASSQDRGRNTEAFF
TRBV5-1 TRBD2 CASKTSHSYEQYF
TRBV10-3 NA CAISVDLQNTGELFF
TRBV12-3/TRBV12-4 TRBD1 CASSLNRGTPQHF
TRBV2 NA CASSATSYEQYF
TRBV5-6 NA CASSLGPSSGNTIYF
TRBV6-5 TRBD2 CASSYSLAGGYNEQFF
TRBV6-5 TRBD1 CASSRQGIMNTEAFF
TRBV4-1 NA CASSLLEGDYGYTF
TRBV11-2 NA CASSHTSNEQFF
TRBV2 NA CASSEDRSPQHF